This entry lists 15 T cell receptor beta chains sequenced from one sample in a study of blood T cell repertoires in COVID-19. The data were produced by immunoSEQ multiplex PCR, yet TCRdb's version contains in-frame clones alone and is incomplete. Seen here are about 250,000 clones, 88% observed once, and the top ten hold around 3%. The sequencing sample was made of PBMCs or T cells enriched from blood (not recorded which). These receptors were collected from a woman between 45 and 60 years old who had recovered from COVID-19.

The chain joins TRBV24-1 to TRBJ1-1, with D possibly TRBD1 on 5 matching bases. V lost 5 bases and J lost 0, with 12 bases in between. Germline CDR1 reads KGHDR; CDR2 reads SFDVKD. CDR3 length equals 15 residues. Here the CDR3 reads CATSAVSGMNTEAFF. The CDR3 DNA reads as TGTGCCACCAGTGCCGTATCAGGGATGAACACTGAAGCTTTCTTT.

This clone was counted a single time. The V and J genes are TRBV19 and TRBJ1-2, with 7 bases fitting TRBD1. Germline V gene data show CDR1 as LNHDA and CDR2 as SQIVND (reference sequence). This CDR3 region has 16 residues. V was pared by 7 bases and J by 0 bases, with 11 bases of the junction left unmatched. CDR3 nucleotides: TGTGCCAGTAATACCGTCCGGGACAGCACTAACTATGGCTACACCTTC. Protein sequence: CASNTVRDSTNYGYTF.

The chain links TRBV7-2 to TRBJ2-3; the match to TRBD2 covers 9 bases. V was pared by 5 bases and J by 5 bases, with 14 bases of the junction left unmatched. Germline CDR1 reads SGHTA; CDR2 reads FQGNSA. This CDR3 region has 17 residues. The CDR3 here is CASSPVGMAGGRDTQYF. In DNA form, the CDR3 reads TGTGCCAGCAGCCCGGTGGGAATGGCGGGAGGGAGAGATACGCAGTATTTT.

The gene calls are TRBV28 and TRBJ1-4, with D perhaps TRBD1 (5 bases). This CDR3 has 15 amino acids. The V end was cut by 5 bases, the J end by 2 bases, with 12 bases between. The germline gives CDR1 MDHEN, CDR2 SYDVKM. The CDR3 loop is CASSHDSTTNEKLFF. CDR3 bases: TGTGCCAGCAGTCACGACAGCACCACTAATGAAAAACTGTTTTTT.

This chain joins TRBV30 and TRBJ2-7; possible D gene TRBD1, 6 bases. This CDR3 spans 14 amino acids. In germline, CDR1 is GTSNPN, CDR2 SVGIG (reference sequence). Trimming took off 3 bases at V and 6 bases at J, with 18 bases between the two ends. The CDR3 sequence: CAWRKQGSPLEQYF. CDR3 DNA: TGTGCCTGGAGGAAACAGGGATCCCCACTCGAGCAGTACTTC.

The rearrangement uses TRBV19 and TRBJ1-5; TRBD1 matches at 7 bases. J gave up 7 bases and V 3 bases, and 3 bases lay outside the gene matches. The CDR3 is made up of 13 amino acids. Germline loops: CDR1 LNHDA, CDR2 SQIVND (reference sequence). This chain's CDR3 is CASSMGQRQPQHF. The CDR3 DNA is TGTGCCAGTAGTATGGGACAGAGACAGCCCCAGCATTTT.

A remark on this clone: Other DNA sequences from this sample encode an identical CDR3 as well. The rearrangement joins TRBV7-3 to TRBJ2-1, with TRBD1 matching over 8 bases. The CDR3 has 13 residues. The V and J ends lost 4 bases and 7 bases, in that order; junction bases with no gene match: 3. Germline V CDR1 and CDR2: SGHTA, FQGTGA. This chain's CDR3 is CASSSDRENEQFF. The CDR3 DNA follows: TGTGCCAGCAGCTCGGACAGGGAGAATGAGCAGTTCTTC.

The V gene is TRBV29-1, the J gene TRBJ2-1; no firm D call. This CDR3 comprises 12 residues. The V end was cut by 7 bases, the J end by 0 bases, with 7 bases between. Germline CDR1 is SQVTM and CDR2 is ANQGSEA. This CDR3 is CSGMSSYNEQFF. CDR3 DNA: TGCAGCGGCATGAGCTCCTACAATGAGCAGTTCTTC.

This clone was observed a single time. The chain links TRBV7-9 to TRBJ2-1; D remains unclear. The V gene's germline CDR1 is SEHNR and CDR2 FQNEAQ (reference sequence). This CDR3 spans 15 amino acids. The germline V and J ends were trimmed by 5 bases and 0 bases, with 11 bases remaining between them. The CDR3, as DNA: TGTGCCAGCAGCCCCACTCGGAGCTCCTACAATGAGCAGTTCTTC. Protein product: CASSPTRSSYNEQFF.

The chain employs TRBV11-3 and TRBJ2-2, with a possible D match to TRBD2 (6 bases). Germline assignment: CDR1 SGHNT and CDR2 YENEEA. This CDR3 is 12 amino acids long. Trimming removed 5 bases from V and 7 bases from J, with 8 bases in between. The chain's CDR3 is CASSPGDGELFF. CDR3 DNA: TGTGCCAGCAGCCCGGGAGACGGGGAGCTGTTTTTT.

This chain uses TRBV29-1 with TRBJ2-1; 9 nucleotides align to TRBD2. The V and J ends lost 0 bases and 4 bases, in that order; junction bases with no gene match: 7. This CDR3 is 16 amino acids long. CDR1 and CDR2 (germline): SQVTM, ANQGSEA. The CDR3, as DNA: TGCAGCGTTGAAGATGGAACTAGCGGGCGATACAATGAGCAGTTCTTC. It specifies CSVEDGTSGRYNEQFF.

For the CDR3, the DNA is TGTGCCAGTACCAAGGACCGGGACAAGCTGTTTTTT. Its protein is CASTKDRDKLFF. The V call is TRBV19, the J call TRBJ1-4, with D perhaps matching TRBD1 (6 bases). With 7 bases removed from V and 14 bases from J, the gap between germline ends came to 17 bases. Germline CDR1 LNHDA, CDR2 SQIVND (reference sequence). CDR3 length equals 12 residues. Filled out from reference TRBV19 and TRBJ1-4, the complete variable domain reads DGGITQSPKYLFRKEGQNVTLSCEQNLNHDAMYWYRQDPGQGLRLIYYSQIVNDFQKGDIAEGYSVSREKKESFPLTVTSAQKNPTAFYLCASTKDRDKLFFGSGTQLSVL.

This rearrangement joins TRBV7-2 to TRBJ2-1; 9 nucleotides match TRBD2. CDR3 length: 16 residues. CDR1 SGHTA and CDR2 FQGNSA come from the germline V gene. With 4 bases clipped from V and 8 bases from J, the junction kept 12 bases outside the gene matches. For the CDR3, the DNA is TGTGCCAGCAGCTCCACGCTAGCGGGAAAGGGGCATGAGCAGTTCTTC. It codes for CASSSTLAGKGHEQFF.

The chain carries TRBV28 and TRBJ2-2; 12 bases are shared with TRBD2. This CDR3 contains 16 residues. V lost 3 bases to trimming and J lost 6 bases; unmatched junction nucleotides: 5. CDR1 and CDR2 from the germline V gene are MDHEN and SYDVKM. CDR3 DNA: TGTGCCAGCAGTTTTCCTAGCGGGAGGGCCTCCGGGGAGCTGTTTTTT. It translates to CASSFPSGRASGELFF. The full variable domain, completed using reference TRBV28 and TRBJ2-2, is DVKVTQSSRYLVKRTGEKVFLECVQDMDHENMFWYRQDPGLGLRLIYFSYDVKMKEKGDIPEGYSVSREKKERFSLILESASTNQTSMYLCASSFPSGRASGELFFGEGSRLTVL.

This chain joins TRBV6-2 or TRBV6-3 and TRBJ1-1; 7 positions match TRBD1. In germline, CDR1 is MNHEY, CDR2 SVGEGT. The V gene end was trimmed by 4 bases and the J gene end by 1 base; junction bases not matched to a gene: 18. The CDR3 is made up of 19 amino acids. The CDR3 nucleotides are TGTGCCAGCAGTTTCGGAAAATTTGGACAGGCAGGTCGGAACACTGAAGCTTTCTTT. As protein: CASSFGKFGQAGRNTEAFF.